The present T cell receptor (beta chain) was sequenced within a study of shared clonotypes between healthy human individuals. The repertoire was sequenced with immunoSEQ multiplex PCR; TCRdb's copy has only in-frame clones and lacks some. The table lists approximately 2.5 million clones, 90% to 95% of them singletons, with 0.11% to 0.15% in the top ten. From germline, CDR1 is MNHEY and CDR2 SMNVEV (reference sequence). V was clipped by 2 bases and J by 3 bases; unmatched bases: 4. CDR3 size: 15 residues. Sequenced input: naive CD4+ T cells sorted from blood. As for subset: CD45RA+ positively selected. The chain uses TRBV27 and TRBJ2-1, with TRBD1 identical over 7 bases. The receptor was isolated from a man between 18 and 35 years old in good health. CDR3 coding DNA: TGTGCCAGCAGTTTAGAGGGGGCGAGCTACAATGAGCAGTTCTTC. Its translation is CASSLEGASYNEQFF.